This passage covers 30 T cell receptor beta chains from one sample sequenced in a study of CD8 T cells in ankylosing spondylitis. Study-wide results and caveats: What appeared characteristic of ankylosing spondylitis blood was a TCR beta motif of eight highly homologous variants.

The antigens for these receptors are not known. Each CDR3 protein gets one entry after TCRdb re-called the 5' RACE reads with MiXCR. Of 220,000 or so distinct CDR3 sequences listed, around 16% were seen once; the top ten hold roughly 42%. Sequenced: blood, either unsorted or a sorted T cell fraction (not recorded which). Receptor source: a male donor with ankylosing spondylitis.

Only a few counts were recorded for this clonotype. The chain carries TRBV15 and TRBJ2-1; 8 bases agree with TRBD2. Germline values: CDR1 LNHNV, CDR2 YYDKDF (reference sequence). The CDR3 loop spans 16 amino acids. The J segment lost 6 bases and the V segment lost 6 bases, leaving 13 bases of the junction unmatched. The CDR3 is CATRARSSGMVNEQFF. The DNA of the CDR3 is TGTGCCACCAGAGCCCGAAGTAGCGGGATGGTCAATGAGCAGTTCTTC.

The sample holds a few counts of this clonotype. This chain joins TRBV29-1 and TRBJ2-7, with a tentative D call TRBD2 (7 bases). Germline assignment: CDR1 SQVTM and CDR2 ANQGSEA. This CDR3 spans 15 amino acids. Deletions cut 4 bases from V and 7 bases from J, with 23 bases between. The CDR3 loop reads CSVGGGQSLRGEQYF. CDR3 DNA sequence: TGCAGCGTTGGGGGGGGGCAGAGCCTGCGAGGGGAGCAGTACTTC.

CDR3 loop: CASSLVRGQTEAFF. CDR3 coding DNA: TGTGCCAGCAGTTTAGTGAGGGGGCAAACTGAAGCTTTCTTT. The chain employs TRBV27 and TRBJ1-1; 7 bases align to TRBD1. CDR3 length equals 14 residues. Germline V CDR1 and CDR2: MNHEY, SMNVEV (reference sequence). V was clipped by 2 bases and J by 5 bases; unmatched bases: 5.

This clonotype was recorded a few times. The chain joins TRBV7-9 to TRBJ1-1; 8 nucleotides match TRBD1. CDR1 SEHNR and CDR2 FQNEAQ come from the germline V gene (reference sequence). The CDR3 totals 15 residues. V was pared by 3 bases and J by 3 bases, with 6 bases of the junction left unmatched. The CDR3 sequence: CASSFSGGLDTEAFF. The CDR3 region has the DNA TGTGCCAGCAGCTTTTCAGGGGGCCTTGACACTGAAGCTTTCTTT.

There are a few counts of this clonotype. The chain links TRBV5-1 to TRBJ2-1, with TRBD2 matching over 11 bases. The CDR3 length is 17 residues. The germline V gene has CDR1 SGHRS and CDR2 YFSETQ. Trimming cost V 0 bases and J 12 bases; bases outside gene matches: 14. CDR3 amino acids: CASSLASTSGTPQMQFF. CDR3 nucleotides: TGCGCCAGCAGCTTGGCTTCGACTAGCGGGACTCCCCAGATGCAGTTCTTC.

This chain uses TRBV29-1 with TRBJ2-3; 9 positions match TRBD2. The CDR3 has 15 residues. Germline V lookup: CDR1 SQVTM, CDR2 ANQGSEA. With V trimmed by 7 bases and J by 2 bases, 10 bases remained unmatched. The CDR3 is CSGEAGGLDTDTQYF. The CDR3 nucleotides are TGCAGCGGCGAAGCGGGGGGCCTGGACACAGATACGCAGTATTTT.

This clonotype was detected a few times. The chain links TRBV6-2 or TRBV6-3 to TRBJ2-5, with D tentatively TRBD1 or TRBD2 (6 bases each). The CDR3 totals 15 residues. Germline assignment: CDR1 MNHEY and CDR2 SVGEGT. Between the trimmed V and J ends, which lost 4 bases and 4 bases, there was a span of 16 bases. The CDR3 here is CASSLGSEGGETQYF. The CDR3 region has the DNA TGTGCCAGCAGTTTGGGTTCGGAGGGGGGAGAGACCCAGTACTTC.

The chain employs TRBV29-1 and TRBJ2-7; D may correspond to TRBD1 or TRBD2 (5 bases each). Per germline, CDR1 SQVTM and CDR2 ANQGSEA. Trimming shortened V by 5 bases and J by 3 bases, and 11 bases separated the two germline ends. The CDR3 loop spans 12 amino acids. The CDR3 reads CSVRDGVYEQYF. The DNA of the CDR3 is TGCAGCGTTAGGGACGGGGTCTACGAGCAGTACTTC.

Many counts were recorded for this clonotype. The genes are TRBV3-1 and TRBJ2-1; D is unclear. Looked up from germline, CDR1 is LGHDT and CDR2 is YNNKEL (reference sequence). V was pared by 1 base and J by 7 bases, with 2 bases between. This CDR3 has 11 amino acids. CDR3 DNA sequence: TGTGCCAGCAGCCAAGCAAATGAGCAGTTCTTC. It encodes CASSQANEQFF.

A few counts support this clonotype. This sequence joins TRBV7-9 and TRBJ1-6; D unresolved. Trimming left V 3 bases short and J 7 bases short, with 10 bases between. The germline gives CDR1 SEHNR, CDR2 FQNEAQ (reference sequence). This CDR3 contains 14 residues. The CDR3 region is CASSLLGLNSPLHF. The CDR3 nucleotides are TGTGCCAGCAGCTTGTTAGGGCTGAATTCACCCCTCCACTTT.

CDR3 sequence reads: CASSSAGQGTYEQYF. DNA of the CDR3: TGTGCCAGCAGTTCGGCGGGACAGGGAACCTACGAGCAGTACTTC. The rearrangement links TRBV27 to TRBJ2-7; 9 bases agree with TRBD1. The germline CDR1 and CDR2 sequences are MNHEY and SMNVEV (reference sequence). V was clipped by 4 bases and J by 2 bases; unmatched bases: 6. This CDR3 spans 15 amino acids.

This chain links TRBV7-9 with TRBJ1-2, with D uncertain. Trimming took 1 base from V and 3 from J, leaving 12 bases between them. This CDR3 has 15 residues. The germline CDR1 and CDR2 sequences are SEHNR and FQNEAQ (reference sequence). The CDR3 sequence: CASSLGAATHYGYTF. CDR3 DNA: TGTGCCAGCAGCTTAGGGGCAGCGACTCACTATGGCTACACCTTC.

This clonotype was seen at least ten times. The V call is TRBV10-3, the J call TRBJ1-2; 7 bases are a match to TRBD1. CDR1 and CDR2 (germline): ENHRY, SYGVKD. CDR3 length equals 15 residues. Germline trimming cut 3 bases from V and 1 base from J; bases unmatched to any gene: 5. CDR3 coding DNA: TGTGCCATCAGTGAACCGGGACAGAGTAACTATGGCTACACCTTC. Amino acids: CAISEPGQSNYGYTF.

The V and J genes are TRBV4-3 and TRBJ1-5; the D is unclear. V lost 0 bases and J lost 3, with 9 bases in between. There are 15 residues in the CDR3. Germline CDR1 and CDR2: LGHNA and YSLEER. The CDR3 protein is CASSQDPTDNQPQHF. The CDR3 DNA reads TGCGCCAGCAGCCAAGATCCAACAGACAATCAGCCCCAGCATTTT.

The chain uses TRBV11-2 and TRBJ2-1; D unresolved. With 4 bases removed from V and 0 bases from J, the gap between germline ends came to 10 bases. The CDR3 contains 15 residues. Germline V gene lookup returns CDR1 SGHAT and CDR2 FQNNGV. CDR3 bases: TGTGCCAGCAGCTCCGAACAGAGCTCCTACAATGAGCAGTTCTTC. It codes for CASSSEQSSYNEQFF.

The sample holds a few counts of this clonotype. This rearrangement joins TRBV15 to TRBJ2-7; 9 bases agree with TRBD1. With V trimmed by 6 bases and J by 5 bases, 8 bases remained unmatched. Germline V gene data show CDR1 as LNHNV and CDR2 as YYDKDF (reference sequence). This CDR3 contains 14 residues. CDR3 nucleotides: TGTGCCACCAGTTGGGGGACAGGGTTCGACGAGCAGTACTTC. Protein: CATSWGTGFDEQYF. Looking up the rest from reference TRBV15 and TRBJ2-7 gives the full variable domain: DAMVIQNPRYQVTQFGKPVTLSCSQTLNHNVMYWYQQKSSQAPKLLFHYYDKDFNNEADTPDNFQSRRPNTSFCFLDIRSPGLGDTAMYLCATSWGTGFDEQYFGPGTRLTVT.

This clonotype was counted only a few times. The chain employs TRBV5-1 and TRBJ2-7, with 7 bases identical to TRBD2. V lost 5 bases, J lost 3 bases, and 11 bases stayed unmatched. The germline V gene encodes CDR1 SGHRS and CDR2 YFSETQ. The CDR3 loop spans 15 amino acids. The CDR3 protein is CASRPRLAGIYEQYF. The CDR3 DNA follows: TGCGCCAGCAGACCCCGACTAGCAGGAATCTACGAGCAGTACTTC.

The gene calls are TRBV4-2 and TRBJ2-7, with TRBD1 identical over 7 bases. CDR1 and CDR2 from the germline V gene are LGHNA and YNFKEQ. This CDR3 contains 19 residues. V lost 4 bases and J lost 2; bases outside the gene matches: 20. CDR3 in amino acids: CASSPGIRGPEDFTYEQYF. CDR3 nucleotide sequence: TGTGCCAGCAGCCCGGGGATAAGGGGGCCAGAAGATTTTACCTACGAGCAGTACTTC.

CDR3 DNA sequence: TGTGCCAGCAGCTTGACCCCGGGCTCCCGGAAAGCCAAAAACATTCAGTACTTC. Amino acids: CASSLTPGSRKAKNIQYF. This chain joins TRBV11-2 and TRBJ2-4; D not resolved. Trimming pared 3 bases from V and 0 bases from J, leaving 18 bases between. The germline CDR1 and CDR2 sequences are SGHAT and FQNNGV. This CDR3 is built from 18 residues.

This clonotype showed up just a few times. The CDR3 DNA sequence: TGTGCCAGCAGCGACCAGGGAAGTGGCTACACCTTC. This sequence encodes CASSDQGSGYTF. The rearrangement uses TRBV9 and TRBJ1-2; a weak D match, TRBD1 (5 bases). V gave up 3 bases and J gave up 7 bases, with 10 bases separating them. Germline-derived CDR1 and CDR2 are SGDLS and YYNGEE. The CDR3 has 12 amino acids.

The CDR3 loop is CASSDSRGQGSGNTIYF. DNA for the CDR3: TGTGCCAGCAGTGATTCCCGGGGACAGGGATCAGGAAACACCATATATTTT. The rearrangement joins TRBV25-1 to TRBJ1-3; TRBD1 agrees at 9 bases. Per germline, CDR1 MGHDK and CDR2 SYGVNS. There are 17 residues in the CDR3. V dropped 3 bases and J dropped 4; count of bases not matched to a gene: 10.

This clonotype appeared a few times. The V call is TRBV3-1, the J call TRBJ1-4, with a weak D call TRBD1 (6 bases). The CDR3 loop spans 16 amino acids. Germline lookup yields CDR1 LGHDT and CDR2 YNNKEL (reference sequence). Trimming took off 3 bases at V and 0 bases at J, with 11 bases between the two ends. CDR3 loop: CASSHLGGATNEKLFF. The CDR3 coding sequence is TGTGCCAGCAGCCACCTAGGGGGTGCAACTAATGAAAAACTGTTTTTT.

The gene calls are TRBV7-9 and TRBJ2-1, with 7 bases identical to TRBD2. The CDR3 has 16 residues. With 5 bases clipped from V and 6 bases from J, the junction kept 13 bases outside the gene matches. Germline V lookup: CDR1 SEHNR, CDR2 FQNEAQ (reference sequence). CDR3 in amino acids: CASSPRAGRGLNEQFF. In nucleotides, the CDR3 is TGTGCCAGCAGCCCAAGAGCGGGGCGAGGACTCAATGAGCAGTTCTTC.

This clonotype came up many times. The CDR3 loop reads CSVLGSTGELFF. The CDR3 DNA reads TGCAGCGTTCTCGGGAGCACCGGGGAGCTGTTTTTT. The V call is TRBV29-1, the J call TRBJ2-2; perhaps TRBD2 as D (6 bases). Trimming stripped 5 bases from V and 4 bases from J, with 8 bases between. CDR1 SQVTM and CDR2 ANQGSEA come from the germline V gene. The CDR3 is made up of 12 amino acids.

This clonotype has a handful of counts. The rearrangement uses TRBV28 and TRBJ2-7; 8 bases are shared with TRBD1. The length of the CDR3 is 15 residues. Trimming at V came to 5 bases and at J to 7 bases, leaving 13 bases not matched to a gene. CDR1 is MDHEN, CDR2 SYDVKM, per germline. The CDR3 is CASSLPRTGSLEQYF. The CDR3 DNA is TGTGCCAGCAGTCTTCCCAGGACAGGGTCCCTTGAGCAGTACTTC.

The J gene is TRBJ2-3, the V gene TRBV7-3, with D perhaps matching TRBD2 (5 bases). With 5 bases removed from V and 0 bases from J, the gap between germline ends came to 12 bases. The germline gives CDR1 SGHTA, CDR2 FQGTGA. The CDR3 sequence is 15 residues long. CDR3 bases: TGTGCCAGCAGCCAAAGCGGATCTAGCACAGATACGCAGTATTTT. This sequence encodes CASSQSGSSTDTQYF.

This sequence joins TRBV5-6 and TRBJ2-1; D is ambiguous. V lost 4 bases and J lost 9, with 11 bases in between. The CDR3 loop spans 12 amino acids. Per the germline V gene, CDR1 is SGHDT and CDR2 is YYEEEE. CDR3 DNA: TGTGCCAGCAGCGCCGATGAAGGTGAGCAGTTCTTC. The encoded protein is CASSADEGEQFF. Filled out from reference TRBV5-6 and TRBJ2-1, the complete variable domain reads DAGVTQSPTHLIKTRGQQVTLRCSPKSGHDTVSWYQQALGQGPQFIFQYYEEEERQRGNFPDRFSGHQFPNYSSELNVNALLLGDSALYLCASSADEGEQFFGPGTRLTVL.

This clonotype was detected a few times. J is TRBJ1-2 and V is TRBV12-3 or TRBV12-4; D gene unclear. The CDR3 spans 13 residues. V lost 3 bases and J lost 7, with 12 bases in between. CDR3 protein: CASSFFIFGGYTF. The CDR3 DNA reads TGTGCCAGCAGTTTTTTTATCTTTGGTGGCTACACCTTC.

This clonotype was counted only a few times. The genes are TRBV7-9 and TRBJ2-7, with a possible D match to TRBD1 (7 bases). The CDR3 has 14 amino acids. Trimming removed 11 bases from V and 0 bases from J, with 17 bases in between. Germline V gene lookup returns CDR1 SEHNR and CDR2 FQNEAQ (reference sequence). The CDR3 nucleotides are TGTGCCGTTGCCGGAGGGGGCAGCTCCTACGAGCAGTACTTC. Its translation is CAVAGGGSSYEQYF.

The V call is TRBV4-3, the J call TRBJ2-7; D gene uncertain. The CDR3 runs to 14 residues. The V gene lost 0 bases and the J gene lost 5 bases, with 11 bases spanning the gap. CDR1 is LGHNA and CDR2 is YSLEER in the germline V gene. Here the CDR3 reads CASSQDMGWNEQYF. CDR3 coding DNA: TGCGCCAGCAGCCAAGATATGGGTTGGAACGAGCAGTACTTC.